Presented here are 7 T cell receptor beta chains from one specimen sequenced in a study of blood T cell repertoires in COVID-19. The repertoire was sequenced with immunoSEQ multiplex PCR; TCRdb's copy has only in-frame clones and lacks some. Of some 250,000 clones detected, more than 75% appear once; the ten largest clones hold roughly a sixth. The specimen was PBMCs or T cells enriched from blood (not recorded which). These receptors all stem from a man in his late teens or twenties who had recovered from COVID-19.

The V and J genes are TRBV2 and TRBJ1-5, with 9 bases fitting TRBD1. Germline V CDR1 and CDR2: SNHLY, FYNNEI. The CDR3 loop spans 15 amino acids. The junction had 4 bases not matched to a gene; V was cut back by 5 bases and J by 2 bases. CDR3 amino acids: CASSQQGAGNQPQHF. In DNA form, the CDR3 reads TGTGCCAGCAGTCAACAGGGGGCGGGCAATCAGCCCCAGCATTTT. The full variable domain, in which reference TRBV2 and TRBJ1-5 provide the parts outside the CDR3, is EPEVTQTPSHQVTQMGQEVILRCVPISNHLYFYWYRQILGQKVEFLVSFYNNEISEKSEIFDDQFSVERPDGSNFTLKIRSTKLEDSAMYFCASSQQGAGNQPQHFGDGTRLSIL.

J is TRBJ1-1 and V is TRBV7-2; 9 nucleotides match TRBD1. Germline values: CDR1 SGHTA, CDR2 FQGNSA. The CDR3 has 15 amino acids. The J segment lost 7 bases and the V segment lost 3 bases, leaving 9 bases of the junction unmatched. The CDR3 loop reads CASSFSGTGSFEAFF. CDR3 DNA: TGTGCCAGCAGCTTCTCCGGGACAGGGAGTTTTGAAGCTTTCTTT.

This clone was counted many times. This chain joins TRBV29-1 and TRBJ2-1; weak D call: TRBD2 (5 bases). Trimming shortened V by 8 bases and J by 0 bases, and 26 bases separated the two germline ends. This CDR3 is 18 amino acids long. Germline values: CDR1 SQVTM, CDR2 ANQGSEA. This CDR3 is CSTMGILSAGPSYNEQFF. The CDR3 region has the DNA TGCAGCACAATGGGGATTCTTAGCGCCGGACCCTCCTACAATGAGCAGTTCTTC.

The V gene is TRBV27, the J gene TRBJ1-2, with D possibly matching TRBD1 (6 bases). Trimming removed 5 bases from V and 8 bases from J, with 15 bases in between. CDR1 MNHEY and CDR2 SMNVEV come from the germline V gene (reference sequence). This CDR3 region has 13 residues. The CDR3 is CASSPLGGRGYTF. The CDR3 nucleotides are TGTGCCAGCAGTCCGCTAGGGGGTCGGGGCTACACCTTC.

With regard to this clone: At one end the junction does not follow the germline gene, possibly because of a read error. For the CDR3, the DNA is TGTGCCAGCAGCTCTGAACCGGGGCCGGGGACTGGATTC. Protein: CASSSEPGPGTGF. This sequence joins TRBV7-2 and TRBJ1-2; a possible D gene is TRBD1 (5 bases). CDR1 and CDR2 from the germline V gene are SGHTA and FQGNSA. This CDR3 region has 13 residues. Full variable domain (missing parts from reference TRBV7-2 and TRBJ1-2): GAGVSQSPSNKVTEKGKDVELRCDPISGHTALYWYRQSLGQGLEFLIYFQGNSAPDKSGLPSDRFSAERTGGSVSTLTIQRTQQEDSAVYLCASSSEPGPGTGFGSGTRLTVV.

CDR3 DNA sequence: TGTGCCAGTAGCTGGACAGGGCCTAGTACAGATACGCAGTATTTT. This gives the protein CASSWTGPSTDTQYF. This chain joins TRBV19 and TRBJ2-3; 8 nucleotides line up with TRBD1. The J segment lost 3 bases and the V segment lost 6 bases, leaving 8 bases of the junction unmatched. The CDR3 consists of 15 residues. CDR1 is LNHDA, CDR2 SQIVND, per germline (reference sequence).

This clone was counted a few times. The chain joins TRBV19 to TRBJ1-5; 7 bases line up with TRBD1. The CDR3 extends over 18 amino acids. V was pared by 4 bases and J by 2 bases, with 14 bases of the junction left unmatched. Per the germline V gene, CDR1 is LNHDA and CDR2 is SQIVND (reference sequence). CDR3 residues: CASSNRRGFPLGNQPQHF. The CDR3 nucleotides read TGTGCCAGTAGTAATCGCAGGGGGTTCCCCCTAGGCAATCAGCCCCAGCATTTT.